This T cell receptor (beta chain) was identified in a study of blood T cells in healthy people across ages (dated by TCRdb to the mid-2010s). As for the study more broadly: In model experiments, template switching captured about one uniquely barcoded TCR beta cDNA molecule for every two T cells. To avoid experimental bias, donors of different ages were spread randomly across the sequencing lanes. Using deep sequencing normalized with unique cDNA molecular identifiers, the study measured how TCR beta repertoire diversity changes with age. Using the same blood draw, the study looked at two additional independent replicas of 1 million unique cDNA reads for two donors, one aged 18 to 30 and the other aged 80 or older. The donors were split into four age groups: young (average 16 years), middle-aged (39), aged (approximately 59) and long-lived (about 74).

Overall study outcomes, separate from this receptor: Since profiling was done on bulk unsorted PBMCs, naive and antigen-experienced compartments could not be conclusively compared. Estimates of total diversity based on one million sequenced T cells were considered lower bounds and underestimates. Donor CMV infection status was unknown, potentially confounding age-related changes in expanded clonotypes. There was a strong correlation between observed TCR beta diversity and the percentage of naive T cells measured by flow cytometry. The long-lived group showed more naive CD4+ T cells, fewer expanded clones and increased TCR diversity than the aged group, suggesting age selection. Observed TCR beta diversity per million T cells fell roughly linearly with age, and a significant reduction was already apparent by age around 40.

Worth noting for this clonotype: Its antigen target is currently unknown. This may be a read error: a much more frequent sequence differs by one nucleotide.

Donors were 39 systemically healthy Caucasian individuals from Russia aged 6 to 90 years. Ten milliliters of peripheral blood were drawn from each donor into EDTA-treated Vacutainer tubes. Ficoll-Paque density-gradient centrifugation was used to isolate PBMCs, with at least 7 million per sample. Total RNA was extracted from PBMCs with Trizol reagent, with at least 5.5 micrograms obtained per sample. For every donor, an aliquot of PBMCs went through flow cytometry to measure the percentages of naive CD45RAhigh/CD27high T cells. The library was built by means of 5' RACE. Sequencing used an Illumina HiSeq 2500. A second PCR of about 6 to 11 cycles was run with a J-beta primer mix and a sample-barcoded 5' primer. Each TCR beta cDNA molecule received a unique molecular identifier from a template-switch 5' adaptor carrying 12 random nucleotides. At least 3 million CDR3-containing paired-end reads were obtained from each sample. First-strand cDNA synthesis was performed from all RNA using the Mint cDNA synthesis kit, with priming by a TRBC-specific oligonucleotide. After uracil-DNA glycosylase treatment, a first 18-cycle PCR used universal primers M1SS and BC2_uni_R on all cDNA. Concerning the study's data processing: For normalization, 1 million high-quality reads, each with a distinct molecular identifier, were randomly selected from each sample. Instead of being binned into consensus sequences, reads that shared molecular identifiers were thrown out. MiTCR, set to a Q25 quality threshold and the strictest error-elimination algorithm, was used for CDR3 identification, clonotype clustering and error correction. A nonparametric unseen species model with Euler transformation was used to estimate a lower bound on total TCR beta diversity. TCRdb ran its own pipeline on the public reads, namely fastp trimming at Q25 and MiXCR clone calling, and kept in-frame beta chains. Every distinct CDR3 protein forms one entry, paired with its most common genes and DNA. TCRdb assigned the V and J calls; the authors' analysis was not used. The sample records more than 650,000 distinct CDR3 sequences, about 53% of which are singletons. The ten largest clones add up to roughly 40% of the sample.

The germline V end is reduced by 4 bases and the J end by 7 bases; junction bases left unmatched: 9. There are 14 amino acids in the CDR3, from cysteine to phenylalanine inclusive. Only the CDR3 part of the read is kept: 42 bases, read in frame from the first base. For CDR1 and CDR2, the germline V gene lists SGDLS and YYNGEE. Sequencing was performed on blood. The TCR originated in a man aged 80 or over in good health. The sequence is built from TRBV9 and TRBJ2-7; the junction holds 9 bases that match TRBD2. The CDR3 has the sequence CASSPGGRADEQYF. The nucleotides read TGTGCCAGCAGCCCGGGCGGGAGGGCCGATGAGCAGTACTTC.